These T cell receptor beta chains were read from a single sample in a study of early T cells in non-severe SARS-CoV-2 infection. Each CDR3 protein is one row after TCRdb ran MiXCR on the 5' RACE reads. The profile shows 45,000 to 55,000 distinct CDR3 sequences, roughly 13% of them singletons. Input material: whole blood. Every receptor here comes from an adult who was a healthcare worker with PCR-confirmed SARS-CoV-2 infection or an uninfected control (not recorded which). Both conserved end residues are part of each CDR3. The order of the fields is CDR3 protein, CDR3 DNA, J gene, D gene, clone size, V gene. A D gene is named only where the DNA matches it firmly. Clone size is not always given. Where it is, it says once, few, many or a class for expanded clones.

CAFTPRDRGTYEQYF TGTGCCTTTACCCCACGAGACAGGGGTACCTACGAGCAGTACTTC TRBJ2-7 TRBD1 . TRBV30
CSVEGGDRVAGYTF TGCAGCGTTGAAGGAGGGGACAGGGTAGCTGGCTACACCTTC TRBJ1-2 TRBD1 few TRBV29-1
CAISEGTEPLHF TGTGCCATCAGTGAAGGGACGGAACCCCTCCACTTT TRBJ1-6 . few TRBV10-3
CASSVPTSVNEQFF TGTGCCAGCAGTGTCCCTACTAGCGTCAATGAGCAGTTCTTC TRBJ2-1 TRBD2 . TRBV2
CSARDDSYEQYF TGCAGTGCTAGGGACGACTCCTACGAGCAGTACTTC TRBJ2-7 . many TRBV20-1
CASTLPYEKLFF TGTGCCAGCACCCTCCCTTATGAAAAACTGTTTTTT TRBJ1-4 . . TRBV7-9
CASITTEGSSYNEQFF TGTGCCAGCATCACGACCGAGGGAAGCTCCTACAATGAGCAGTTCTTC TRBJ2-1 . few TRBV7-9
CSPLGPTDTQYF TGCAGCCCCCTCGGCCCAACAGATACGCAGTATTTT TRBJ2-3 . . TRBV29-1
CASSRREDTQYF TGTGCCAGCAGTCGGAGGGAAGATACGCAGTATTTT TRBJ2-3 . many TRBV7-8
CASSPLPGTYNEQFF TGTGCCAGCTCACCACTCCCGGGAACCTACAATGAGCAGTTCTTC TRBJ2-1 . few TRBV18
CASSLGSRTEAFF TGTGCCAGCAGCTTAGGGAGCCGCACTGAAGCTTTCTTT TRBJ1-1 . . TRBV7-9
CASSVEATSGRTGELFF TGTGCCAGCAGCGTAGAAGCAACTAGCGGGAGAACCGGGGAGCTGTTTTTT TRBJ2-2 TRBD2 many TRBV9
CASSLAQVWAGVVYNEQFF TGTGCCAGCAGCTTAGCGCAGGTCTGGGCGGGAGTGGTCTACAATGAGCAGTTCTTC TRBJ2-1 TRBD2 many TRBV7-6
CASSYSKVRRPYNEQFF TGTGCCAGCAGTTACTCGAAGGTTAGGAGGCCCTACAATGAGCAGTTCTTC TRBJ2-1 . . TRBV6-6
CASSLPGASYNEQFF TGTGCCAGCAGCTTACCAGGGGCCTCCTACAATGAGCAGTTCTTC TRBJ2-1 . many TRBV7-8
CASRQTGTHTDTQYF TGTGCCAGCAGACAGACCGGGACACACACAGATACGCAGTATTTT TRBJ2-3 . . TRBV7-3
CSTDTEAFF TGCAGTACTGACACTGAAGCTTTCTTT TRBJ1-1 . many TRBV20-1
CASSEGRTDYGYTF TGTGCCAGCAGTGAAGGAAGGACCGACTATGGCTACACCTTC TRBJ1-2 . many TRBV6-1
CAPGSPTEAFF TGCGCCCCCGGGTCGCCCACTGAAGCTTTCTTT TRBJ1-1 . few TRBV10-1
CSARVQGRVKTEAFF TGCAGTGCTAGAGTGCAAGGGCGGGTAAAGACTGAAGCTTTCTTT TRBJ1-1 . many TRBV20-1
CASTDSMNTEAFF TGCGCCAGCACCGACAGTATGAACACTGAAGCTTTCTTT TRBJ1-1 . many TRBV5-1
CSVAMTSDQLQYF TGCAGCGTTGCCATGACTAGCGATCAGTTGCAGTACTTC TRBJ2-7 TRBD2 few TRBV29-1
CASSEGWTDNYEQYF TGTGCCAGCAGTGAAGGTTGGACAGATAATTACGAGCAGTACTTC TRBJ2-7 . many TRBV6-1
CASSVQGANSQPQHF TGTGCCAGTAGTGTCCAGGGGGCAAATAGTCAGCCCCAGCATTTT TRBJ1-5 TRBD1 many TRBV19
CASSSTQGTIYF TGTGCCAGCAGCTCGACCCAGGGCACCATATATTTT TRBJ1-3 . many TRBV7-9
CASSRFIGMNTEAFF TGTGCCAGCAGCCGGTTCATAGGGATGAACACTGAAGCTTTCTTT TRBJ1-1 . . TRBV3-1
CASTREGGNNEQFF TGTGCCAGCACCCGGGAGGGGGGAAACAATGAGCAGTTCTTC TRBJ2-1 TRBD2 few TRBV7-2
CASSSDRESDTQYF TGTGCCAGCAGTTCGGACAGGGAATCAGATACGCAGTATTTT TRBJ2-3 TRBD1 many TRBV6-2/TRBV6-3
CASSDDWKNTQYF TGTGCCAGCAGCGACGACTGGAAGAATACGCAGTATTTT TRBJ2-3 . few TRBV7-2
CASSSGTLGTDTQYF TGCGCCAGCAGCTCCGGGACGCTCGGCACAGATACGCAGTATTTT TRBJ2-3 . many TRBV5-1
CASSLSDREEKLFF TGTGCCAGCAGCTTATCAGACAGGGAAGAAAAACTGTTTTTT TRBJ1-4 TRBD1 . TRBV7-9
CSVEFRGLTEAFF TGCAGCGTTGAATTTAGAGGGTTGACTGAAGCTTTCTTT TRBJ1-1 . . TRBV29-1
CASSLVNYEQYF TGTGCCAGCAGCTTGGTTAACTACGAGCAGTACTTC TRBJ2-7 . many TRBV7-2
CASGLQGTTEAFF TGTGCCAGCGGATTACAGGGGACCACTGAAGCTTTCTTT TRBJ1-1 TRBD1 few TRBV2
CASRTTQLENEKLFF TGTGCCAGCAGGACGACACAGCTAGAAAATGAAAAACTGTTTTTT TRBJ1-4 . . TRBV6-1
CASSVAGTGRYEQYF TGTGCCAGCAGTGTAGCGGGGACAGGGCGGTACGAGCAGTACTTC TRBJ2-7 . . TRBV6-1
CASSESPRVDYGYTF TGCGCCAGCAGTGAGTCGCCGAGGGTAGACTATGGCTACACCTTC TRBJ1-2 . many TRBV10-1
CSANGANYGYTF TGCAGCGCAAACGGGGCTAACTATGGCTACACCTTC TRBJ1-2 . many TRBV29-1
CASSLLFSSGNTIYF TGTGCCAGCAGTTTGCTTTTCAGCTCTGGAAACACCATATATTTT TRBJ1-3 . few TRBV28
CASSEGRVETGELFF TGTGCCAGCAGTGAAGGGCGGGTGGAGACCGGGGAGCTGTTTTTT TRBJ2-2 . . TRBV6-1
CASSLGTASNQPQHF TGTGCCAGCAGTCTTGGGACAGCTAGCAATCAGCCCCAGCATTTT TRBJ1-5 TRBD1 few TRBV28
CASRLLGTPKAETQYF TGTGCCAGCAGACTCCTGGGGACCCCGAAGGCGGAGACCCAGTACTTC TRBJ2-5 . many TRBV28
CASSPELRATNEKLFF TGTGCCAGCAGCCCCGAATTGCGCGCAACTAATGAAAAACTGTTTTTT TRBJ1-4 . many TRBV7-6
CASSSTGGWDYEQYF TGTGCCAGCAGTTCGACAGGGGGTTGGGATTACGAGCAGTACTTC TRBJ2-7 TRBD1 many TRBV6-6
CASSFGGSMGSYTF TGTGCCAGCAGTTTTGGAGGGAGTATGGGTAGCTACACCTTC TRBJ1-2 . many TRBV27
CASQRRKNTEAFF TGTGCCAGCCAGCGACGGAAGAACACTGAAGCTTTCTTT TRBJ1-1 . many TRBV11-1
CSGRTGSEKLFF TGCAGCGGACGGACAGGGTCCGAAAAACTGTTTTTT TRBJ1-4 TRBD1 many TRBV29-1
CASSPVSQGVNTEAFF TGTGCCAGCTCACCCGTCTCCCAGGGGGTGAACACTGAAGCTTTCTTT TRBJ1-1 TRBD1 . TRBV18